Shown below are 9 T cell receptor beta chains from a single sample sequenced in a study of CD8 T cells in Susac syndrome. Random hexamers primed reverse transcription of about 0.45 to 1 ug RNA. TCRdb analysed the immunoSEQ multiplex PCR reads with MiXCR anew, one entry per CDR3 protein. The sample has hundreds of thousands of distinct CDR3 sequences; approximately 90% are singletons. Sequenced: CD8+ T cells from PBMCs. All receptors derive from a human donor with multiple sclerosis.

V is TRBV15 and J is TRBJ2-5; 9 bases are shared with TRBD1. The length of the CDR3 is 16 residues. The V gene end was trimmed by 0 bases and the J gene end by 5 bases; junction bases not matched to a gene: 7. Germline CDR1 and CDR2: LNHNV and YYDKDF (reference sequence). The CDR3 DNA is TGTGCCACCAGCAGAGATCGGGGACAGGGATCGGAGACCCAGTACTTC. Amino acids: CATSRDRGQGSETQYF.

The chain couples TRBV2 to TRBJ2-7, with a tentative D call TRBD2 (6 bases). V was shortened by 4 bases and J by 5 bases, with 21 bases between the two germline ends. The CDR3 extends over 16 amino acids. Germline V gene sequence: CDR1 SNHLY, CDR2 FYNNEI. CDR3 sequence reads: CASSVSGTYTPNEQYF. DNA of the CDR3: TGTGCCAGCAGTGTCTCCGGGACTTACACCCCTAACGAGCAGTACTTC.

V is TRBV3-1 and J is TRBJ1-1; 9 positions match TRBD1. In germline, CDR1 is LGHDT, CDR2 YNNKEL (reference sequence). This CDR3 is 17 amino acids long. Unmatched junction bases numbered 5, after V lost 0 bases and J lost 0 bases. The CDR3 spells CASSQDVGTGMNTEAFF. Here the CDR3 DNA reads TGTGCCAGCAGCCAAGATGTGGGGACAGGGATGAACACTGAAGCTTTCTTT. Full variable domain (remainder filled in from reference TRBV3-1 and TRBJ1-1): DTAVSQTPKYLVTQMGNDKSIKCEQNLGHDTMYWYKQDSKKFLKIMFSYNNKELIINETVPNRFSPKSPDKAHLNLHINSLELGDSAVYFCASSQDVGTGMNTEAFFGQGTRLTVV.

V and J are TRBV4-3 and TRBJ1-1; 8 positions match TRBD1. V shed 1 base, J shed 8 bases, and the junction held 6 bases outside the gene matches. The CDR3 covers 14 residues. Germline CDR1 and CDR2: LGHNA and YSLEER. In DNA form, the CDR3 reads TGCGCCAGCAGCCAAGCAGGGACAGGCCACGAAGCTTTCTTT. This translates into CASSQAGTGHEAFF.

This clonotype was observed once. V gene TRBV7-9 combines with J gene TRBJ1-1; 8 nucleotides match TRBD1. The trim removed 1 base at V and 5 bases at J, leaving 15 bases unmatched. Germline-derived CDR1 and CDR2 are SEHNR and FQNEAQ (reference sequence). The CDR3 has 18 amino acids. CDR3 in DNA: TGTGCCAGCAGCTTAGTTAGGGCGGGACAGGCATCTGTGACTGAAGCTTTCTTT. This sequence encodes CASSLVRAGQASVTEAFF.

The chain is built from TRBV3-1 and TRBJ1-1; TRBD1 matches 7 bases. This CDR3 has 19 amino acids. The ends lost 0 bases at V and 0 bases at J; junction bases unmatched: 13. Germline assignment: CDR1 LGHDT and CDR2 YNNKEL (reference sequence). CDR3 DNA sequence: TGTGCCAGCAGCCAAGAAGTGGGGCCAACAGGGGCCATGAACACTGAAGCTTTCTTT. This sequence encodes CASSQEVGPTGAMNTEAFF. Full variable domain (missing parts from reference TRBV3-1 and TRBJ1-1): DTAVSQTPKYLVTQMGNDKSIKCEQNLGHDTMYWYKQDSKKFLKIMFSYNNKELIINETVPNRFSPKSPDKAHLNLHINSLELGDSAVYFCASSQEVGPTGAMNTEAFFGQGTRLTVV.

CDR3 coding DNA: TGTGCCAGCAGTCTCATCGGTATGGGGACTGAAGCTTTCTTT. This encodes CASSLIGMGTEAFF. The chain is built from TRBV28 and TRBJ1-1; D remains ambiguous. From germline, CDR1 is MDHEN and CDR2 SYDVKM. V lost 5 bases, J lost 5 bases, and 15 bases lay in between. This CDR3 has 14 amino acids. Based on the CDR3 plus reference TRBV28 and TRBJ1-1, the full variable domain is DVKVTQSSRYLVKRTGEKVFLECVQDMDHENMFWYRQDPGLGLRLIYFSYDVKMKEKGDIPEGYSVSREKKERFSLILESASTNQTSMYLCASSLIGMGTEAFFGQGTRLTVV.

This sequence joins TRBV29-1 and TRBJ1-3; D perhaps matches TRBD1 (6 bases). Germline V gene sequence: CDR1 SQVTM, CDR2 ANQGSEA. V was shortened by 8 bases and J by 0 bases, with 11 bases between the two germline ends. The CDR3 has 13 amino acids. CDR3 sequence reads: CSFTGSSGNTIYF. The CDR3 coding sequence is TGCAGCTTTACAGGGTCCTCTGGAAACACCATATATTTT.

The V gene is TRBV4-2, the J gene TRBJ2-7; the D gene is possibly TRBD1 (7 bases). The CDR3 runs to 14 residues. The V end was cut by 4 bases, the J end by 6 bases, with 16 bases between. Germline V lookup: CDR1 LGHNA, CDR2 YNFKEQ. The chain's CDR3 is CASSRGTVDSEQYF. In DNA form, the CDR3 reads TGTGCCAGCAGCCGCGGGACAGTTGACTCCGAGCAGTACTTC.